This T cell receptor beta chain originates from a study of spatial heterogeneity in lung cancer. Overall study: Alpha-chain detections were consistently fewer than beta-chain detections among the sequences.

By proportion, this clonotype is medium-sized. Its specificity is unknown. The CDR3 is 15 amino acids. J gave up 4 bases and V 3 bases, and 3 bases lay outside the gene matches. Germline assignment: CDR1 MRHNA and CDR2 SNTAGT. The study's findings and limits: Tumor TCRs that were ubiquitous and expanded showed up in blood more at resection than follow-up.

TCR cDNA molecules each carried a unique molecular identifier. TCRdb analysed the 5' RACE reads with MiXCR anew, one entry per CDR3 protein. Here the sample spans under 10,000 distinct CDR3 sequences, around 4.5% being singletons. The time point denotes: sample taken at primary tumor resection. Whole RNA, which was extracted from tumor, nontumor lung tissue or frozen PBMC, was sequenced without any cell sorting. The sample consisted of PBMCs, taken at surgery. The rearrangement joins TRBV6-4 to TRBJ2-1; 10 bases agree with TRBD1. The sequence was collected from a male donor with early-stage non-small cell lung cancer. The CDR3 reads CASSETGGDYNEQFF. The CDR3 DNA follows: TGTGCCAGCAGTGAGACAGGGGGCGATTACAATGAGCAGTTCTTC.